This entry is about one T cell receptor beta chain. This entry comes from a study of spatial heterogeneity in lung cancer. Time point reported: sample taken at primary tumor resection. Unsorted whole RNA samples from tumor, nontumor lung or frozen PBMC were sequenced. TCRdb used MiXCR to reprocess the 5' RACE reads, holding one entry per CDR3 protein. The sample lists fewer than 20,000 distinct CDR3 sequences, approximately 18% occurring once. The V gene's germline CDR1 is SGHNT and CDR2 YYREEE (reference sequence). Trimming removed 4 bases from V and 3 bases from J, with 8 bases in between. The CDR3 covers 12 residues.

This receptor was taken from a male donor with early-stage non-small cell lung cancer. The V call is TRBV5-4, the J call TRBJ2-7; no definite D call. Sequenced material: PBMCs, taken at surgery. CDR3 sequence reads: CASSQEDYEQYF. CDR3 nucleotide sequence: TGTGCCAGCAGCCAAGAGGACTACGAGCAGTACTTC.